This T cell receptor (beta chain) was identified during a study of CD8+ T cells in alopecia areata. Looking at the study overall: A regimen of oral tofacitinib, 5 to 10 mg twice daily, was given to treated patients. Findings and limits, study-wide: Since there was just one nonresponder, nobody can yet say how baseline CD8+ expansion ties to response.

Turning to this clone: Its antigen is unknown.

Treatment noted: oral pan-JAK inhibitor, 5-10 mg twice daily. Peripheral blood samples and lesional scalp punch biopsies were obtained from alopecia areata patients. CD4+ and CD8+ T cells were sorted from PBMCs stained for CD3, CD4 and CD8. CDR1 and CDR2 (germline): LGHNA, YNFKEQ. The CDR3 covers 15 residues. Unmatched junction bases numbered 2, after V lost 0 bases and J lost 3 bases. Sequencing relied on a cDNA template that was reverse transcribed from extracted RNA. Repertoires were generated with immunoSEQ multiplex PCR, while TCRdb's copy carries only in-frame clones and drops some. The sample carries around 300,000 clones, roughly 63% recorded once.

Sequencing used CD4+ T cells sorted from blood, obtained around week 54, from a patient treated with tofacitinib. This chain uses TRBV4-2 with TRBJ2-1; 7 positions match TRBD2. The clonotype comes from a human donor with alopecia areata. CDR3 amino acids: CASSQETGGYNEQFF. CDR3 nucleotide sequence: TGTGCCAGCAGCCAAGAGACGGGGGGCTACAATGAGCAGTTCTTC.